This T cell receptor beta chain derives from a study of follicular helper T cells after annual influenza vaccination. Sequencing was performed with immunoSEQ multiplex PCR; in TCRdb, only in-frame clones are kept and a portion is missing. Here the sample spans thousands of clones, less than 90% being singletons. Time point: 2015-2016 season, 7 days after influenza vaccination. Sorted blood CD4 subsets were sequenced before and after adults received seasonal inactivated influenza vaccine. The germline V gene encodes CDR1 MNHEY and CDR2 SMNVEV (reference sequence). The CDR3 runs to 15 residues. J was trimmed by 4 bases and V by 3 bases; bases with no gene match: 7.

The sequencing here drew on CXCR5+ CD38- circulating T follicular helper cells from blood, taken 7 days after influenza vaccination. The subset was: circulating Tfh, non-naive CD4+CXCR5+PD-1+ (ICOS+CD38+ or ICOS-CD38-). The chain uses TRBV27 and TRBJ2-5; TRBD1 aligns across 8 bases. The sequence came from an adult who received the influenza vaccine. Here the CDR3 reads CASSFGQGARETQYF. CDR3 nucleotides: TGTGCCAGCAGTTTTGGGCAGGGGGCGAGAGAGACCCAGTACTTC.